This T cell receptor beta chain was documented in a study of metastatic and nonmetastatic thyroid tumors. The overall study: Repertoires were compared across blood and tumor or nodule tissue from malignant and benign thyroid patients.

No treatment had been given to any patient before thyroid surgery. About this clone: As yet, its antigen is unknown. The junction departs from the called germline gene at one end, perhaps through a read error.

MiXCR was used by TCRdb to re-call the PCR reads. This sample has 7,300 or so clones; roughly 27% occur once, and the top ten carry under 20%. The germline V gene has CDR1 DFQATT and CDR2 SNEGSKA (reference sequence). The length of the CDR3 is 11 residues. Study findings and constraints: TCR beta diversity was reportedly significantly higher in malignant thyroid tumors than benign nodules, in blood and tumor.

The sequence derives from a female donor with papillary thyroid cancer or a benign thyroid nodule (not recorded which). Some clones in this sample may be carry-over from other donors' samples. Specimen: adjacent normal tissue. The rearrangement uses TRBV20-1 and TRBJ1-2, with D possibly TRBD1 on 5 matching bases. DNA of the CDR3: TGCATTTACCGCAGGGACTATGGCTACACCTTT. The encoded protein is CIYRRDYGYTF.